The 3 T cell receptor beta chains below were found in one sample sequenced in a study of T cell responses to AZD1222 COVID-19 vaccine. Sequencing used immunoSEQ multiplex PCR; TCRdb keeps in-frame clones, though not all of them. The sample shows 150,000 or so clones, 80% to 95% of them seen only once. This material consisted of peripheral blood, taken 28 days after the second AZD1222 dose. The source of these receptors is an adult who received the AZD1222 COVID-19 vaccine.

The chain combines TRBV9 with TRBJ2-1, with D possibly matching TRBD2 (6 bases). Germline V lookup: CDR1 SGDLS, CDR2 YYNGEE. The CDR3 loop spans 14 amino acids. The V end lost 3 bases, the J end lost 4 bases, and 11 bases lay between the germline ends. The CDR3: CASSAGSIYNEQFF. The CDR3 DNA reads TGTGCCAGCAGCGCCGGGAGTATATACAATGAGCAGTTCTTC.

V and J are TRBV28 and TRBJ1-2; maybe TRBD1 (5 bases). Trimming pared 3 bases from V and 4 bases from J, leaving 9 bases between. CDR3 length: 13 amino acids. Germline V CDR1 and CDR2: MDHEN, SYDVKM. CDR3 amino acids: CASSFRDSYGYTF. The CDR3 DNA reads TGTGCCAGCAGTTTCAGGGATAGCTATGGCTACACCTTC.

The chain is built from TRBV5-1 and TRBJ2-7; TRBD2 matches 11 bases. V was pared by 0 bases and J by 1 base, with 6 bases of the junction left unmatched. CDR1 and CDR2 from the germline V gene are SGHRS and YFSETQ. The CDR3 is 17 amino acids. CDR3 amino acids: CASSLELAGDGSYEQYF. The CDR3 DNA reads as TGCGCCAGCAGCTTGGAACTAGCGGGAGACGGGTCCTACGAGCAGTACTTC.